This T cell receptor beta chain came from a study of shared clonotypes between healthy human individuals. Study-wide context: Used for every donor were three CD4 naive, three CD4 memory, two CD8 naive and one CD8 memory plate. Findings and caveats of the study: For naive CD4 cells, 4.5% to 6.5% of clonotypes were shared across a handful of donors. In contrast to clonotypes shared by all four donors, non-shared clonotypes had lower generation probabilities.

Researchers partitioned CD4+ cells into CD45RA+ naive and CD45RA-negative memory subsets. Libraries were prepared by immunoSEQ multiplex PCR; TCRdb keeps only in-frame clonotypes and omits some of them. The table shows about 2.3 million clones, with just under 95% occurring only once. The CDR3 has 15 residues. Germline-derived CDR1 and CDR2 are MDHEN and SYDVKM. The ends were cut back, 3 bases at V and 1 base at J, with 10 bases in the middle. Concerning this clone itself: The antigen remains undetermined. Other DNA sequences in this specimen translate into the identical CDR3.

The rearrangement links TRBV28 to TRBJ1-5; D possibly corresponds to TRBD1 (5 bases). The origin of this receptor is a man aged 18 to 30 in good health. Some clones in this sample may be carry-over from other donors' samples. Sequencing was performed on naive CD4+ T cells from PBMCs. Subset meaning: CD45RA+ positively selected. The DNA of the CDR3 is TGTGCCAGCAGTTTGGGGGGAACAAGCAATCAGCCCCAGCATTTT. This translates into CASSLGGTSNQPQHF.